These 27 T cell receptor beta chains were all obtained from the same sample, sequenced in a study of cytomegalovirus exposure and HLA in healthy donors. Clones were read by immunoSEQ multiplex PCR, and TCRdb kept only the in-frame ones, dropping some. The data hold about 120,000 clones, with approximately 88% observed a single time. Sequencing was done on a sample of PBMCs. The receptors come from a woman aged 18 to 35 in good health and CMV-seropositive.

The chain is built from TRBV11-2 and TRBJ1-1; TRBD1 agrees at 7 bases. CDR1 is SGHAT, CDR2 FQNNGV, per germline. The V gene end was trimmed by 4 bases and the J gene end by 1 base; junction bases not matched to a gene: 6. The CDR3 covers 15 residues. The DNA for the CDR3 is TGTGCCAGCAGCTCGCTGACAGGGAGGAACACTGAAGCTTTCTTT. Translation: CASSSLTGRNTEAFF. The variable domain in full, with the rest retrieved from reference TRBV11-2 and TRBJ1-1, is EAGVAQSPRYKIIEKRQSVAFWCNPISGHATLYWYQQILGQGPKLLIQFQNNGVVDDSQLPKDRFSAERLKGVDSTLKIQPAKLEDSAVYLCASSSLTGRNTEAFFGQGTRLTVV.

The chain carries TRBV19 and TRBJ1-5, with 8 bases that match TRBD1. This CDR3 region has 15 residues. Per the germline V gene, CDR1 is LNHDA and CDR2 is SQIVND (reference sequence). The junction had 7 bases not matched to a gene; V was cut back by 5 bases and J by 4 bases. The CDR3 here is CASSLTGGENQPQHF. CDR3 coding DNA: TGTGCCAGTAGTTTAACAGGGGGTGAGAATCAGCCCCAGCATTTT.

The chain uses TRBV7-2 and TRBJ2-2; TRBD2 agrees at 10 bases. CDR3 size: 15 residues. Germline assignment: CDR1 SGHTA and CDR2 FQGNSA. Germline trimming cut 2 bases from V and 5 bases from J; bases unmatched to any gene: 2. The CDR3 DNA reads TGTGCCAGCAGCTTACGAGCGGGAGGGACCGGGGAGCTGTTTTTT. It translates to CASSLRAGGTGELFF.

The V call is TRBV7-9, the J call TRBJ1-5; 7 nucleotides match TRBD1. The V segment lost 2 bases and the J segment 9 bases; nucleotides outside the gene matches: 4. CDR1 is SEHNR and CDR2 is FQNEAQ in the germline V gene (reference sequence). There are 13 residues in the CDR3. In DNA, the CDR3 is TGTGCCAGCAGCTTACAGGGGGGAAGGCCCCAGCATTTT. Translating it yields CASSLQGGRPQHF.

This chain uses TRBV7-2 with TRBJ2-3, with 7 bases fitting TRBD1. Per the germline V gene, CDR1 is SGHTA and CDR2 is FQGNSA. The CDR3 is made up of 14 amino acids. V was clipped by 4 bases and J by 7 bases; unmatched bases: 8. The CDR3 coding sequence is TGTGCCAGCAGCTCAACACCGGGACAGAATACGCAGTATTTT. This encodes CASSSTPGQNTQYF.

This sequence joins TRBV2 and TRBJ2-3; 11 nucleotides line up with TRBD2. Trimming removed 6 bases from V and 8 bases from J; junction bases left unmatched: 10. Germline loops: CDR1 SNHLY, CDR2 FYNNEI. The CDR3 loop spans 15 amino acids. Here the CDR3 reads CASSQGGLAESTQYF. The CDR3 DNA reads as TGTGCCAGCAGCCAGGGGGGACTAGCGGAATCTACGCAGTATTTT.

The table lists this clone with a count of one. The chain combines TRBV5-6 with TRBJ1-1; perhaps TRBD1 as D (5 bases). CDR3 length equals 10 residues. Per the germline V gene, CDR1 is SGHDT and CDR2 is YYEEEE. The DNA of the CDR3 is TGTATTTCGCAGGGTCATCGAGCTTTCTTT. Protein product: CISQGHRAFF.

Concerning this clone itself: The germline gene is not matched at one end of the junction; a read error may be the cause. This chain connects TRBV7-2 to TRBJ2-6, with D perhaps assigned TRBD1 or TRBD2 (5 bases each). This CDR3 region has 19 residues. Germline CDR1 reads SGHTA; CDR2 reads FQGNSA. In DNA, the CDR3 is TGTGCCAGCAGCCTAGCCCTGCACAGGCGTTCTGGAAGGGCCAACGTCCTGACTTTC. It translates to CASSLALHRRSGRANVLTF.

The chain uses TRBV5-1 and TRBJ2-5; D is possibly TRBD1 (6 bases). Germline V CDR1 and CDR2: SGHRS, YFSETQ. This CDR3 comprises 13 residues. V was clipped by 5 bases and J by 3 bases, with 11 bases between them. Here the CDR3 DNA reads TGCGCCAGCAGTATGGGGACAAAAGAGACCCAGTACTTC. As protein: CASSMGTKETQYF. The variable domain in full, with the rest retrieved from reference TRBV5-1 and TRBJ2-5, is KAGVTQTPRYLIKTRGQQVTLSCSPISGHRSVSWYQQTPGQGLQFLFEYFSETQRNKGNFPGRFSGRQFSNSRSEMNVSTLELGDSALYLCASSMGTKETQYFGPGTRLLVL.

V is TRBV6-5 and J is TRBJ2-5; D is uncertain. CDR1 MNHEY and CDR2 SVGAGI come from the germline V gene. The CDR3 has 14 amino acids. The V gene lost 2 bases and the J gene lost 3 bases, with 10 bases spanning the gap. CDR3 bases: TGTGCCAGCAGTTACACCGGGTCGGAAGAGACCCAGTACTTC. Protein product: CASSYTGSEETQYF.

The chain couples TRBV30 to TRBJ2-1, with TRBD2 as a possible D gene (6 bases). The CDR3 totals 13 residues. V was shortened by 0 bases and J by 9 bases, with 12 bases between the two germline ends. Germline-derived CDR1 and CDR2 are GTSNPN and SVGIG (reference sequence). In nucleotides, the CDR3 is TGTGCCTGGAGTGTAAGGGGCGGGACTGAGCAGTTCTTC. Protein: CAWSVRGGTEQFF.

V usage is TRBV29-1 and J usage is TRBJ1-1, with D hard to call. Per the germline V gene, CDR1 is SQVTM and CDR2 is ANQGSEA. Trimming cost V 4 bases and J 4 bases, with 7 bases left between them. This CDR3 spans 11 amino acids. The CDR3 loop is CSVGSRTEAFF. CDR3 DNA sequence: TGCAGCGTTGGCAGTCGCACTGAAGCTTTCTTT.

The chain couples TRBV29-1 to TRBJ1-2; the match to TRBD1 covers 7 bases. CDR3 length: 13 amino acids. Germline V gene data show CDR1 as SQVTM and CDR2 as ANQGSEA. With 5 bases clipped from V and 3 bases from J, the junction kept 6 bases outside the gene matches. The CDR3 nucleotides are TGCAGCGTTCAGACAGGGAGTCACTATGGCTACACCTTC. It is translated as CSVQTGSHYGYTF.

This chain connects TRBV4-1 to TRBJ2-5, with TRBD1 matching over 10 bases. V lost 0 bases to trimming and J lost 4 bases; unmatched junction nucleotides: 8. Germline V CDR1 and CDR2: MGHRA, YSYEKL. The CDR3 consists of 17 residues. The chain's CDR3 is CASSQDGTGAGSETQYF. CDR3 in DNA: TGCGCCAGCAGCCAAGATGGGACAGGGGCGGGTTCAGAGACCCAGTACTTC.

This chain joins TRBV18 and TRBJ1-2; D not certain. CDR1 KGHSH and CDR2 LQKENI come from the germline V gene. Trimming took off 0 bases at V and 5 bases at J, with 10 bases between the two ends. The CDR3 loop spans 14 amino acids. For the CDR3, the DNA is TGTGCCAGCTCACCACCGGGCAGTCAGTATGGCTACACCTTC. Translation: CASSPPGSQYGYTF.

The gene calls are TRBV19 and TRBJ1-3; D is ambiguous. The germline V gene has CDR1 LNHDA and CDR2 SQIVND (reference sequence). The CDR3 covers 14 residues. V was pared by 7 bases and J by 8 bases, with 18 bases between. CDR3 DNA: TGTGCCAGTAACGCCCGGCGGGGTCGGGACACCATATATTTT. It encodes CASNARRGRDTIYF.

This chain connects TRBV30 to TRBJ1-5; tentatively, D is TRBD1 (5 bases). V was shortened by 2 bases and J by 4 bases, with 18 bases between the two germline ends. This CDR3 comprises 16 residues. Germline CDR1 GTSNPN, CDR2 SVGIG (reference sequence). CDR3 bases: TGTGCCTGGAGTTCACGGGGGGGGATGGGAAATCAGCCCCAGCATTTT. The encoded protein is CAWSSRGGMGNQPQHF. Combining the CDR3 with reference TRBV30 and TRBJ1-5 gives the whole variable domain SQTIHQWPATLVQPVGSPLSLECTVEGTSNPNLYWYRQAAGRGLQLLFYSVGIGQISSEVPQNLSASRPQDRQFILSSKKLLLSDSGFYLCAWSSRGGMGNQPQHFGDGTRLSIL.

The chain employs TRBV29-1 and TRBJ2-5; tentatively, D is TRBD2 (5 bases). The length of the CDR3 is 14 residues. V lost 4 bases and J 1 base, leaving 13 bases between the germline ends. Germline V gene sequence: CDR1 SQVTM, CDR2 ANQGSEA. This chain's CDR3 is CSVAPAGFQETQYF. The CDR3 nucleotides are TGCAGCGTTGCCCCTGCGGGTTTCCAAGAGACCCAGTACTTC.

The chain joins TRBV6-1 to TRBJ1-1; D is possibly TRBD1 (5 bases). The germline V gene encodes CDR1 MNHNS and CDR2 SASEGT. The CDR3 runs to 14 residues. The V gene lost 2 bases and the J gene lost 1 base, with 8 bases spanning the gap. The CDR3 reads CASSESGGNTEAFF. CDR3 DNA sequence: TGTGCCAGCAGTGAATCGGGGGGGAACACTGAAGCTTTCTTT.

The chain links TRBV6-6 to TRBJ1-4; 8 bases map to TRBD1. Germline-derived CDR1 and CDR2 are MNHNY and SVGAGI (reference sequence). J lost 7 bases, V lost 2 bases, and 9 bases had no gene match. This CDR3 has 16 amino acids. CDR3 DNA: TGTGCCAGCAGTTACCTACAGGGGGTTGCAGGTGAAAAACTGTTTTTT. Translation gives CASSYLQGVAGEKLFF.

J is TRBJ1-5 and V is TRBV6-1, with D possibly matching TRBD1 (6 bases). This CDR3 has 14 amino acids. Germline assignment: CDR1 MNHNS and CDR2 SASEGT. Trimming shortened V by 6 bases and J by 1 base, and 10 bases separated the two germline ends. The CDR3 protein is CASSDRKSNQPQHF. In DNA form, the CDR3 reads TGTGCCAGCAGCGACAGGAAAAGCAATCAGCCCCAGCATTTT.

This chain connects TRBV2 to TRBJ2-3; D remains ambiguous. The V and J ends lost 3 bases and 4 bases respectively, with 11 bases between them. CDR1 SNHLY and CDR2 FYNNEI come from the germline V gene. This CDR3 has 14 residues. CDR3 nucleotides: TGTGCCAGCAGTGATACGCGGTTGGCAGATACGCAGTATTTT. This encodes CASSDTRLADTQYF.

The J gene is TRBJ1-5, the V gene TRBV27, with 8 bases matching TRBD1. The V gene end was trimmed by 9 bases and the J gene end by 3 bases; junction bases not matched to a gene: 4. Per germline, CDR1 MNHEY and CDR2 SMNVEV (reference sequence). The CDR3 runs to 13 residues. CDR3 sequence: CASGTGDNQPQHF. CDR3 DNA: TGTGCCAGTGGGACAGGAGACAATCAGCCCCAGCATTTT.

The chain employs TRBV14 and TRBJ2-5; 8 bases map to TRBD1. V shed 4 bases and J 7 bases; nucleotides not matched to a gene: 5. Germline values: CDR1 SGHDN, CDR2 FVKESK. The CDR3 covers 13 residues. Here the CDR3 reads CASSRAGGATQYF. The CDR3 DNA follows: TGTGCCAGCAGCCGAGCAGGGGGCGCGACCCAGTACTTC. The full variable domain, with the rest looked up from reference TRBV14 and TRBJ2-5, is EAGVTQFPSHSVIEKGQTVTLRCDPISGHDNLYWYRRVMGKEIKFLLHFVKESKQDESGMPNNRFLAERTGGTYSTLKVQPAELEDSGVYFCASSRAGGATQYFGPGTRLLVL.

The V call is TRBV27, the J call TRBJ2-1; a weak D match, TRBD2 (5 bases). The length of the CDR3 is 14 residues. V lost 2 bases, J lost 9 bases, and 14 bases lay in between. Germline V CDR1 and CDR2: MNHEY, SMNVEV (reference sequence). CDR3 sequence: CASSLRPSRREQFF. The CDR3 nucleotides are TGTGCCAGCAGTTTACGGCCTAGCCGCCGTGAGCAGTTCTTC.

The CDR3 region has the DNA TGCGCCAGCAGCCAAGACAGAGGATCCTACGAGCAGTACTTC. Amino acid sequence: CASSQDRGSYEQYF. V is TRBV4-3 and J is TRBJ2-5; no definite D call. The DNA end lines up better with TRBJ2-7; the J call may be wrong. Germline CDR1 and CDR2: LGHNA and YSLEER. CDR3 length equals 14 residues.

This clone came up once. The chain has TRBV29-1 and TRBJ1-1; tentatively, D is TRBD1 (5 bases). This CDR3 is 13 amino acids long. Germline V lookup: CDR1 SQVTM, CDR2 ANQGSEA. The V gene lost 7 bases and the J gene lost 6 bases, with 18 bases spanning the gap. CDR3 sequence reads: CSAERGSGAEAFF. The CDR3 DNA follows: TGCAGCGCAGAGCGGGGGTCGGGGGCTGAAGCTTTCTTT.